The rows below give T cell receptor beta chains drawn from one sample of a study of control samples from healthy donors and cancer patients. Assay used: immunoSEQ multiplex PCR; TCRdb lists only in-frame clones, some missing. Its clone listing holds under 200,000 clones. The sequenced material came from blood. These receptors were taken from a woman aged 30 to 39 in good health. Each CDR3 is given with its conserved first and last residue. A D gene is named only where the DNA matches it firmly.

d_call,v_call,j_call,cdr3_nt,cdr3_aa
TRBD2,TRBV4-1,TRBJ2-5,TGCGCCAGCAGCCAAGGTCTAGCGGGGGGGCCTGAGACCCAGTACTTC,CASSQGLAGGPETQYF
TRBD1,TRBV19,TRBJ1-4,TGTGCCAGTAGGGGGGACAGGGGGAGTGAAAAACTGTTTTTT,CASRGDRGSEKLFF
.,TRBV27,TRBJ1-3,TGTGCCAGCAGTTTCGGAGGGACTGGAAACACCATATATTTT,CASSFGGTGNTIYF
.,TRBV21-1,TRBJ1-4,TGTGCCAGCAGCAACCGTCGCAGGGGTATTGGAAAACTGTTTTTT,CASSNRRRGIGKLFF
TRBD1,TRBV28,TRBJ1-2,TGTGCCAGCAGTTTTCCGGGACAGGGGAAAGAAGGCTACACCTTC,CASSFPGQGKEGYTF
.,TRBV2,TRBJ2-7,TGTGCCAGCAGTGTGGGACGGAGAACCTACGAGCAGTACTTC,CASSVGRRTYEQYF
.,TRBV5-1,TRBJ2-2,TGCGCCAGCAGCTTGGTGGCGGGGATCGGGGAGCTGTTTTTT,CASSLVAGIGELFF
TRBD1,TRBV5-6,TRBJ1-1,TGTGCCAGCAGCCACCCGAGGGGGCCCATAATGAACACTGAAGCTTTCTTT,CASSHPRGPIMNTEAFF
.,TRBV6-5,TRBJ2-3,TGTGCCAGCAGTTACCGGGGGCCCTGGGTAGATACGCAGTATTTT,CASSYRGPWVDTQYF
.,TRBV5-1,TRBJ2-1,TGCGCCAGCAGCTCGGCGGTGGGGGCCGCCTACAATGAGCAGTTCTTC,CASSSAVGAAYNEQFF
.,TRBV23-1,TRBJ1-4,TGCGCCAGCAGTCTTGTTTGGGTCTTGGGAGAAAAACTGTTTTTT,CASSLVWVLGEKLFF
TRBD1,TRBV24-1,TRBJ1-4,TGTGCCACCAGTGAGGGAGGGGCCACAGGGGATGAAAAACTGTTTTTT,CATSEGGATGDEKLFF
.,TRBV5-1,TRBJ1-2,TGCGCCAGCAGCTTGGATCGCGGCAGCACAGGTGGCTACACCTTC,CASSLDRGSTGGYTF
.,TRBV6-1,TRBJ1-2,TGTGCCAGCAGTGAACTTACCGGGGGGCGGGATGGCTACACCTTC,CASSELTGGRDGYTF
TRBD1,TRBV27,TRBJ2-7,TGTGCCAGCAGTTTCTTCTCCCCGGGACAGGGGGCGCACGAGCAGTACTTC,CASSFFSPGQGAHEQYF
.,TRBV28,TRBJ1-1,TGTGCCAGCAGTCCCAGACAGGAGATGAACACTGAAGCTTTCTTT,CASSPRQEMNTEAFF
.,TRBV7-6,TRBJ2-2,TGTGCCAGCACCCAGGGGGGCCCCAACACCGGGGAGCTGTTTTTT,CASTQGGPNTGELFF
TRBD1,TRBV5-1,TRBJ1-1,TGCGCCAGCAGCTACGGACAGGGGGCGAATGGCGATGAAGCTTTCTTT,CASSYGQGANGDEAFF
.,TRBV9,TRBJ2-7,TGTGCCAGCAGCACCATTACAGGTGACGAGCAGTACTTC,CASSTITGDEQYF
.,TRBV20-1,TRBJ2-6,TGCAGTGCTCAAGGGGCCAACGTCCTGACTTTC,CSAQGANVLTF
TRBD1,TRBV5-1,TRBJ1-2,TGCGCCAGCAGCCCCCAACCCCTGGACAGGGTGTATGGCTACACCTTC,CASSPQPLDRVYGYTF
.,TRBV3-1/TRBV3-2,TRBJ1-5,TGTGCCAGCAGCGGCCGGGGCCTCAATCAGCCCCAGCATTTT,CASSGRGLNQPQHF
.,TRBV7-8,TRBJ1-2,TGTGCCAGCAGCTTAGGCTTTCCCCGGGGAGGCTACACCTTC,CASSLGFPRGGYTF
.,TRBV6-5,TRBJ1-5,TGTGCCAGCAGAGGAGTACTCAATCAGCCCCAGCATTTT,CASRGVLNQPQHF
.,TRBV7-9,TRBJ1-2,TGTGCCAGCAGCTTAGGCGGGCTCTATGGCTACACCTTC,CASSLGGLYGYTF
TRBD1,TRBV27,TRBJ1-5,TGTGCCAGCAAATTGACAGGGACTCAGCCCCAGCATTTT,CASKLTGTQPQHF
.,TRBV19,TRBJ2-2,TGTGCCAGTAGTATTGTATTAGAGGTCGGGGAGCTGTTTTTT,CASSIVLEVGELFF
TRBD1,TRBV2,TRBJ2-4,TGTGCCAGCAGAGACAGGGGCGATAACATTCAGTACTTC,CASRDRGDNIQYF
TRBD1,TRBV10-3,TRBJ1-5,TGTGCCATCAGTGAGTCGGCGGGACAGGGGAGTCAGCCCCAGCATTTT,CAISESAGQGSQPQHF
TRBD1,TRBV27,TRBJ1-2,TGTGCCAGCCTACTAAAGTCCTCCGGGACAGGGTCTTTTAACTATGGCTACACCTTC,CASLLKSSGTGSFNYGYTF
TRBD1,TRBV4-1,TRBJ1-1,TGCGCCAGCAGCCAGCCCAGGGGGACTGAAGCTTTCTTT,CASSQPRGTEAFF
.,TRBV5-1,TRBJ1-1,TGCGCCAGCAGCTCTAACCCAGGGTCGGGAGCCTCTGTAAACACTGAAGCTTTCTTT,CASSSNPGSGASVNTEAFF
.,TRBV28,TRBJ1-2,TGTGCCAGCAGTCCCCCTCTTATGGCGGGCTACACCTTC,CASSPPLMAGYTF
TRBD1,TRBV12-3/TRBV12-4,TRBJ2-2,TGTGCCAGCAGTCGGGACAGCGCCGGGGAGCTGTTTTTT,CASSRDSAGELFF
.,TRBV5-4,TRBJ1-6,TGTGCCAGCAGCTTGGGGACGATTCCGAATTCACCCCTCCACTTT,CASSLGTIPNSPLHF
TRBD1,TRBV23-1,TRBJ1-1,TGCGCCAGCAGTCAATCGAGGACAGGAGGGGCGGAAGCTTTCTTT,CASSQSRTGGAEAFF
.,TRBV28,TRBJ1-2,TGTGCCAGTCCTAGGGGGGCGGGGGACTACTTC,CASPRGAGDYF